These T cell receptor beta chains were read from a single sample in a study of tumor-infiltrating lymphocytes in primary liver carcinoma. TCRdb itself ran the multiplex PCR reads through MiXCR, one entry per CDR3 protein. The sample records around 27,000 distinct CDR3 sequences, roughly 80% being singletons. Sample: liver tumor tissue from sampling region 3. The receptors shown here come from a man between 35 and 55 years old with primary liver carcinoma and hepatitis B virus infection. Both conserved end residues are part of each CDR3. Fields, in order: CDR3 DNA, CDR3 protein, clone size, J gene, V gene, D gene. D genes are given only for firm matches. A clone size is listed for some rows: how often the clone was seen (once, few, many), or a class if it is expanded.

CDR3 DNA: TGTGCCAGCAGCCGACCAAATGCACAGGGTTGTGAGCAGTACTTC; CDR3 protein: CASSRPNAQGCEQYF; clone size: NA; J gene: TRBJ2-7; V gene: TRBV11-2; D gene: NA
CDR3 DNA: TGTGCCATTACTAAACAATCGGGACTAGTGGGAGGGTTCTCCTACGAGCAGTACTTC; CDR3 protein: CAITKQSGLVGGFSYEQYF; clone size: few; J gene: TRBJ2-7; V gene: TRBV10-3; D gene: TRBD2
CDR3 DNA: TGTGCCAGCAGTTTATGGGGTGGGGCGGGCACGGCCAAAAACATTCAGTACTTC; CDR3 protein: CASSLWGGAGTAKNIQYF; clone size: NA; J gene: TRBJ2-4; V gene: TRBV12-3/TRBV12-4; D gene: NA
CDR3 DNA: TGTGCCAGCATCTGGGATGGGGAGGATACCTACAATGAGCAGTTCTTC; CDR3 protein: CASIWDGEDTYNEQFF; clone size: NA; J gene: TRBJ2-1; V gene: TRBV5-5; D gene: NA
CDR3 DNA: TGTGCCAGCAGCTTAGGGCTCGACGGGCAATACTTC; CDR3 protein: CASSLGLDGQYF; clone size: NA; J gene: TRBJ2-7; V gene: TRBV13; D gene: NA
CDR3 DNA: TGTGCCAGTAGCCAGTCTCCTGGCGGGGTGAAAGAGATCCAGTACTTC; CDR3 protein: CASSQSPGGVKEIQYF; clone size: NA; J gene: TRBJ2-5; V gene: TRBV11-2; D gene: NA
CDR3 DNA: TGTGCCAGCAGCCAAGTTATGAGCAGGGGTGGTGGCTACGCCTTC; CDR3 protein: CASSQVMSRGGGYAF; clone size: NA; J gene: TRBJ1-2; V gene: TRBV4-2; D gene: NA
CDR3 DNA: TGTGCTAGTGTCGACCGACTAGGAGTGCATACGCAGTATTTT; CDR3 protein: CASVDRLGVHTQYF; clone size: NA; J gene: TRBJ2-3; V gene: TRBV12-5; D gene: NA
CDR3 DNA: TGTGCCAGCAACCTCGACAGGAACACTGAAGCTTTCTTT; CDR3 protein: CASNLDRNTEAFF; clone size: medium-sized; J gene: TRBJ1-1; V gene: TRBV6-1; D gene: NA
CDR3 DNA: TGTGCCAGCAGCTTAGGGGGAGAAGGAAGCATTCAGTACTTC; CDR3 protein: CASSLGGEGSIQYF; clone size: few; J gene: TRBJ2-4; V gene: TRBV7-2; D gene: NA
CDR3 DNA: TGTGCCAGCAGCTTAGATCGGCTAGCGATGGGGTTCTTC; CDR3 protein: CASSLDRLAMGFF; clone size: large; J gene: TRBJ2-1; V gene: TRBV11-2; D gene: NA
CDR3 DNA: TGCGCCAGTAGCTTTCTAGCGGCTGTTAGCACAGATATGCAGTATTTT; CDR3 protein: CASSFLAAVSTDMQYF; clone size: NA; J gene: TRBJ2-3; V gene: TRBV5-1; D gene: TRBD2
CDR3 DNA: TGTGCCAGCAGCTTAACAACTCGGAGATCAACGGGCGAGCAGTACTTC; CDR3 protein: CASSLTTRRSTGEQYF; clone size: once; J gene: TRBJ2-7; V gene: TRBV11-1; D gene: NA
CDR3 DNA: TGTGCCTGGAGTGCCCTAGGATGGACTAGCGGGAAGGAAAATGAGCAGTTCTTC; CDR3 protein: CAWSALGWTSGKENEQFF; clone size: many; J gene: TRBJ2-1; V gene: TRBV30; D gene: TRBD2
CDR3 DNA: TGCACCAGCAGCCAAGAGGGGACAGGGGTAAACACCGTATATTTT; CDR3 protein: CTSSQEGTGVNTVYF; clone size: NA; J gene: TRBJ1-3; V gene: TRBV4-1; D gene: TRBD1
CDR3 DNA: TGTGCCAACAGTTTACTCTTGGGACTAGCGGGAGAAACCTACAAGCAGTACTTC; CDR3 protein: CANSLLLGLAGETYKQYF; clone size: once; J gene: TRBJ2-7; V gene: TRBV28; D gene: TRBD2
CDR3 DNA: TGCGCCTGCAGCCAAGGGGAGAGGAACTATGGCTTCACCTTC; CDR3 protein: CACSQGERNYGFTF; clone size: NA; J gene: TRBJ1-2; V gene: TRBV4-1; D gene: NA
CDR3 DNA: TGCACCAGCAGTGCGGGTCGAACGGTGGGGCAGTACTTC; CDR3 protein: CTSSAGRTVGQYF; clone size: NA; J gene: TRBJ2-7; V gene: TRBV10-1; D gene: NA
CDR3 DNA: TGTACCAGCAGCGATAATGTTGGGGAGCAGTTCTTC; CDR3 protein: CTSSDNVGEQFF; clone size: NA; J gene: TRBJ2-1; V gene: TRBV9; D gene: NA
CDR3 DNA: TGTGCCAGCAGCAAGACTAGCGGGGGAGGCGGAGATACACAGTATTTT; CDR3 protein: CASSKTSGGGGDTQYF; clone size: once; J gene: TRBJ2-3; V gene: TRBV6-6; D gene: TRBD2
CDR3 DNA: TGTACCAGCGGCGCCGAGGGCAGGCTGTCCCAGTATGGCTACACCTTC; CDR3 protein: CTSGAEGRLSQYGYTF; clone size: NA; J gene: TRBJ1-2; V gene: TRBV7-9; D gene: NA
CDR3 DNA: TGTGCCAGCAGTGATGGGTCCGGAGGCACCGGGGAGCTGTTTTTT; CDR3 protein: CASSDGSGGTGELFF; clone size: many; J gene: TRBJ2-2; V gene: TRBV6-1; D gene: NA
CDR3 DNA: TGTGCCAGCAGTTACTCATCGGGATTCTCGGAGACCCAGTACTTC; CDR3 protein: CASSYSSGFSETQYF; clone size: medium-sized; J gene: TRBJ2-5; V gene: TRBV6-6; D gene: NA
CDR3 DNA: TGCGCCAGCAGCCAAAACCTGGAGGGGACTTCACCCCTCCACTTT; CDR3 protein: CASSQNLEGTSPLHF; clone size: NA; J gene: TRBJ1-6; V gene: TRBV4-2; D gene: NA
CDR3 DNA: TGTGCCAGCACCGAGTGGGATGCCAACGTCCTGACTTTT; CDR3 protein: CASTEWDANVLTF; clone size: NA; J gene: TRBJ2-6; V gene: TRBV6-5; D gene: NA
CDR3 DNA: TGCGCCAGGAGCCAAGCTCCGGGAGCATTAGGTACGCAGTATTTT; CDR3 protein: CARSQAPGALGTQYF; clone size: NA; J gene: TRBJ2-3; V gene: TRBV14; D gene: NA
CDR3 DNA: TGTACCAGCAATGCCCGGAGGGGGCAGTTTACTGAAACTTTCTTT; CDR3 protein: CTSNARRGQFTETFF; clone size: NA; J gene: TRBJ1-1; V gene: TRBV28; D gene: TRBD1
CDR3 DNA: TGTGCCAGCAGCTTAAACCAAGGGGGCGAGAACGGGGAGCTGTTTTTT; CDR3 protein: CASSLNQGGENGELFF; clone size: many; J gene: TRBJ2-2; V gene: TRBV7-3; D gene: TRBD1
CDR3 DNA: TGCGCCAGCAGCATACTAGCGGGAGGGCCCCGTTCGAACACCGGGGAGCTGTTTTTT; CDR3 protein: CASSILAGGPRSNTGELFF; clone size: NA; J gene: TRBJ2-2; V gene: TRBV4-3; D gene: TRBD2
CDR3 DNA: TGTGCCAGTAGTCTATGGGGACAGGATAGCAATCAGCCTCTGCATTTT; CDR3 protein: CASSLWGQDSNQPLHF; clone size: NA; J gene: TRBJ1-5; V gene: TRBV19; D gene: TRBD1
CDR3 DNA: TGTGCCAGCAGTTTCACCGACAACAGGGACAATCAGCCCCAGCATTTC; CDR3 protein: CASSFTDNRDNQPQHF; clone size: NA; J gene: TRBJ1-5; V gene: TRBV28; D gene: NA
CDR3 DNA: TGTGCCAGCAGATCTCCCTTAGATCAGCCTCAGCATTTT; CDR3 protein: CASRSPLDQPQHF; clone size: NA; J gene: TRBJ1-5; V gene: TRBV6-2/TRBV6-3; D gene: NA
CDR3 DNA: TGTGCCAGCAGCCCTGGACAAGGCTCCCACAATGAGCATTTCTTC; CDR3 protein: CASSPGQGSHNEHFF; clone size: NA; J gene: TRBJ2-1; V gene: TRBV5-5; D gene: NA
CDR3 DNA: TGTGCCACCAGTGATACGGGGACTAGCAGGGCTCAAGAGACCCAGTACTTC; CDR3 protein: CATSDTGTSRAQETQYF; clone size: NA; J gene: TRBJ2-5; V gene: TRBV24-1; D gene: TRBD2
CDR3 DNA: TGCGCCAGCTCGACAGGGTGGGAGGAAAAACTGTTTTTT; CDR3 protein: CASSTGWEEKLFF; clone size: many; J gene: TRBJ1-4; V gene: TRBV10-2; D gene: TRBD1
CDR3 DNA: TGTGCTAGCAGCCCTGGACTCAGTATGATCACTGAAGCTTTCTTT; CDR3 protein: CASSPGLSMITEAFF; clone size: NA; J gene: TRBJ1-1; V gene: TRBV11-1; D gene: NA
CDR3 DNA: TGTGCCAGCTCCGACAGAGACGACTCACCCCTCAACTTT; CDR3 protein: CASSDRDDSPLNF; clone size: NA; J gene: TRBJ1-6; V gene: TRBV12-3/TRBV12-4; D gene: NA
CDR3 DNA: TGCAGCGTTGAAAGCAACAATGGGCACTTCTTC; CDR3 protein: CSVESNNGHFF; clone size: few; J gene: TRBJ2-1; V gene: TRBV29-1; D gene: NA
CDR3 DNA: TGTACCAGCAGTCTTAACACTGGGGAGCTGTTTTTT; CDR3 protein: CTSSLNTGELFF; clone size: NA; J gene: TRBJ2-2; V gene: TRBV28; D gene: NA
CDR3 DNA: TGTGCCAGCAGTTTTGACAGCTACGAGTACTACTTT; CDR3 protein: CASSFDSYEYYF; clone size: NA; J gene: TRBJ2-7; V gene: TRBV6-2/TRBV6-3; D gene: NA
CDR3 DNA: TGTGCCAGCAATCGAGGGACGGGCTCGACCTACGAACAGTACTTT; CDR3 protein: CASNRGTGSTYEQYF; clone size: few; J gene: TRBJ2-7; V gene: TRBV12-3/TRBV12-4; D gene: NA